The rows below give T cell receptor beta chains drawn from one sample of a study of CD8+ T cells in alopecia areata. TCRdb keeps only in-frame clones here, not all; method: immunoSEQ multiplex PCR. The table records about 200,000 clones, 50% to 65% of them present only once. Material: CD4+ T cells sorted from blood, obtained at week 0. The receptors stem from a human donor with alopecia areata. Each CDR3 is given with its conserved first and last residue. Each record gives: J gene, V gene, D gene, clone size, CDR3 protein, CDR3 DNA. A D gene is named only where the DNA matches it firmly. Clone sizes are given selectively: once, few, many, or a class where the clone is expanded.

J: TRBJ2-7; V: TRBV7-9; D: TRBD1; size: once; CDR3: CASSWTGTGGYEQYF; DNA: TGTGCCAGCAGCTGGACCGGGACAGGGGGCTACGAGCAGTACTTC
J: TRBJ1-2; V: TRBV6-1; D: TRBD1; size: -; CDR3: CANRGLTF; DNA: TGTGCCAACAGGGGGTTGACCTTC
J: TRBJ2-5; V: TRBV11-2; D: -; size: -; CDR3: CASSLVGTQYF; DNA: TGTGCCAGCAGCTTAGTAGGGACCCAGTACTTC
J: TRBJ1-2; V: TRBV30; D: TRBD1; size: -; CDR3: CAWSGQGLYGYTF; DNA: TGTGCCTGGAGTGGACAGGGGCTCTATGGCTACACCTTC
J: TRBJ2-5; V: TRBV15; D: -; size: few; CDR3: CATSRGGGETQYF; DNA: TGTGCCACCAGCAGAGGGGGCGGAGAGACCCAGTACTTC
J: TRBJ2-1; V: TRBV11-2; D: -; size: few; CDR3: CASSPYIGGGEQFF; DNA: TGTGCCAGCAGCCCATACATTGGGGGCGGTGAGCAGTTCTTC
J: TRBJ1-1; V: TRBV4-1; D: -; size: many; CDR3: CASSGPLRNTEAFF; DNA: TGCGCCAGCAGCGGCCCCTTGAGGAACACTGAAGCTTTCTTT
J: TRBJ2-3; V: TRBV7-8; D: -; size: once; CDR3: CASSLAGPRGTDTQYF; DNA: TGTGCCAGCAGCTTAGCAGGACCCCGGGGTACAGATACGCAGTATTTT
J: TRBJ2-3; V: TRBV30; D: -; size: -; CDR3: CAWSVQGLTDTQYF; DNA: TGTGCCTGGAGTGTACAGGGTTTAACAGATACGCAGTATTTT
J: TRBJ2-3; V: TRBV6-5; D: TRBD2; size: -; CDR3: CASSRLAGGTDTQYF; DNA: TGTGCCAGCAGCCGACTAGCGGGGGGAACAGATACGCAGTATTTT
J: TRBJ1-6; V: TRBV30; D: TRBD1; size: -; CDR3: CAWTGQGYNSPLHF; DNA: TGTGCCTGGACGGGACAGGGCTATAATTCACCCCTCCACTTT
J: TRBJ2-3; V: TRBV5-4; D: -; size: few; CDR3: CASSSGRDPTDTQYF; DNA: TGTGCCAGCAGCTCGGGACGGGACCCCACAGATACGCAGTATTTT
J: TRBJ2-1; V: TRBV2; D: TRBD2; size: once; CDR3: CASEPTSGRDNEQFF; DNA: TGTGCCAGCGAACCGACTAGCGGGAGGGACAATGAGCAGTTCTTC
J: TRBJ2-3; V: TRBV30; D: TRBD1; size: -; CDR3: CAGRTGGYGDTQYF; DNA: TGTGCCGGACGGACAGGGGGATATGGCGATACGCAGTATTTT
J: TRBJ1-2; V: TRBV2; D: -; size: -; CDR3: CASRTRTLYGYTF; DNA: TGTGCCAGCCGGACCCGGACCCTCTATGGCTACACCTTC
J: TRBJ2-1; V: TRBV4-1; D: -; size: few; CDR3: CASSQAGGSSYNEQFF; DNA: TGCGCCAGCAGCCAAGCTGGGGGAAGCTCCTACAATGAGCAGTTCTTC
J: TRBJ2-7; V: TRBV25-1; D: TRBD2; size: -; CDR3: CASSDPAGGTYEQYF; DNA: TGTGCCAGCAGTGACCCAGCGGGAGGAACCTACGAGCAGTACTTC
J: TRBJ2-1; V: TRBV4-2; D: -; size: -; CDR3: CASSQASTGGSYNEQFF; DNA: TGTGCCAGCAGCCAAGCATCAACCGGGGGTTCCTACAATGAGCAGTTCTTC
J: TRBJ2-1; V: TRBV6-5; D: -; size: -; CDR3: CASIKAGGNEQFF; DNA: TGTGCCAGCATTAAGGCGGGCGGTAATGAGCAGTTCTTC
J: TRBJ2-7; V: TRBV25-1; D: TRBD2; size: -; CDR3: CASRKTLAGENYEQYF; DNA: TGTGCCAGCAGAAAAACGCTAGCGGGGGAAAACTACGAGCAGTACTTC
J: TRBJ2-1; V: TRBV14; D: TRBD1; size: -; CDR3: CASSHHRGQRSSYNEQFF; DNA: TGTGCCAGCAGCCACCACAGGGGACAGAGAAGCTCCTACAATGAGCAGTTCTTC
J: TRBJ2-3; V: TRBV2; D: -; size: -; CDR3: CASKGEGADTQYF; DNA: TGTGCCAGCAAGGGGGAGGGAGCAGATACGCAGTATTTT
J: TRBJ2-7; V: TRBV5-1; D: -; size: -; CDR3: CASSLQEAVEQYF; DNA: TGCGCCAGCAGCTTACAGGAGGCGGTCGAGCAGTACTTC
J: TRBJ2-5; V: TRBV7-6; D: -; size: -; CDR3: CASSFSQETQYF; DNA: TGTGCCAGCAGCTTTTCTCAAGAGACCCAGTACTTC
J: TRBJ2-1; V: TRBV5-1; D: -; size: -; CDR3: CASSPTMGGEQFF; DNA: TGCGCCAGCAGCCCGACGATGGGGGGAGAGCAGTTCTTC
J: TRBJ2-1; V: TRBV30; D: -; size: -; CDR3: CAWSSRPAGEQFF; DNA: TGTGCCTGGAGTTCCAGGCCCGCTGGTGAGCAGTTCTTC
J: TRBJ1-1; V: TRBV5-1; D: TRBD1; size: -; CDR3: CASSLQGARTEAFF; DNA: TGCGCCAGCAGCTTACAGGGGGCACGGACTGAAGCTTTCTTT
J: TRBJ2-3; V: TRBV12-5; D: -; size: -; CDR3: CASGRQNTDTQYF; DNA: TGTGCTAGTGGGCGACAGAACACAGATACGCAGTATTTT
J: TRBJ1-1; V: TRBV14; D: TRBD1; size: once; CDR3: CASSPRQGSTEAFF; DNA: TGTGCCAGCAGCCCCCGACAGGGCAGCACTGAAGCTTTCTTT
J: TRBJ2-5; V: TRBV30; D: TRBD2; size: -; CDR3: CAWTTGLAETQYF; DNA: TGTGCCTGGACCACCGGACTAGCGGAGACCCAGTACTTC
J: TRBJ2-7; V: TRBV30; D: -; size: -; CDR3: CAWMARGRNYEQYF; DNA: TGTGCCTGGATGGCACGGGGACGAAATTACGAGCAGTACTTC
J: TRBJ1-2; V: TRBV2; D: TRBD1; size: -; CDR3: CASSSSGTAHRYTF; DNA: TGTGCCAGCAGTTCTTCCGGGACAGCCCACCGGTACACCTTC
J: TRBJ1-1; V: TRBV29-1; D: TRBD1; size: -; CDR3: CSVYPHRGTGEAFF; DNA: TGCAGCGTTTACCCTCACAGGGGAACGGGTGAAGCTTTCTTT
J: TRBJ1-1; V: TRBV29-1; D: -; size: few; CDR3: CSVGPMNTEAFF; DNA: TGCAGCGTTGGGCCTATGAACACTGAAGCTTTCTTT
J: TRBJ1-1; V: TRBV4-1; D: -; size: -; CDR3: CASSQDRGVYTEAFF; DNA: TGCGCCAGCAGCCAAGATCGTGGGGTCTACACTGAAGCTTTCTTT
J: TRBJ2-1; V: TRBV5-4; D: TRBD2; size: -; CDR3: CASSVLAAKYNEQFF; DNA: TGTGCCAGCAGCGTCCTAGCGGCTAAGTACAATGAGCAGTTCTTC
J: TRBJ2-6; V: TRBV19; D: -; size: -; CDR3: CASSGSGANVLTF; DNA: TGTGCCAGTAGTGGTTCTGGGGCCAACGTCCTGACTTTC
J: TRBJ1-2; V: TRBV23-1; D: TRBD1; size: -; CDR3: CASSPPGQGRDGYTF; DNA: TGCGCCAGCAGTCCCCCCGGACAGGGAAGAGACGGCTACACCTTC
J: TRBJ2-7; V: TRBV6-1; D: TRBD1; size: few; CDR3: CASSEGTGAAYEQYF; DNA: TGTGCCAGCAGTGAAGGGACAGGGGCGGCTTACGAGCAGTACTTC
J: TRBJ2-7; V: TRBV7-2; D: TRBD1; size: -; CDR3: CASSWTGYEQYF; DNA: TGTGCCAGCAGCTGGACAGGGTACGAGCAGTACTTC
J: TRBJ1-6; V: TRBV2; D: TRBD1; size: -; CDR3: CASRTPNRGGNSPLHF; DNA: TGTGCCAGCAGGACCCCGAACAGGGGAGGTAATTCACCCCTCCACTTT